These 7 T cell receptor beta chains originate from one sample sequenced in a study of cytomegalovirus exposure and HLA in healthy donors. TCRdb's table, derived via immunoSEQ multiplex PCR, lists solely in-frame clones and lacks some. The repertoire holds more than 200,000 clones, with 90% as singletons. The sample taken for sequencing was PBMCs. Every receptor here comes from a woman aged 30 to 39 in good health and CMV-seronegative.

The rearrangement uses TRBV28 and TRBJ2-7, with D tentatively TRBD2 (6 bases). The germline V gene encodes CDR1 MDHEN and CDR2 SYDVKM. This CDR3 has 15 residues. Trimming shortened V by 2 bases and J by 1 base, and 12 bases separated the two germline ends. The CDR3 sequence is CASSLGPSVSYEQYF. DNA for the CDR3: TGTGCCAGCAGTTTAGGGCCTAGCGTATCCTACGAGCAGTACTTC.

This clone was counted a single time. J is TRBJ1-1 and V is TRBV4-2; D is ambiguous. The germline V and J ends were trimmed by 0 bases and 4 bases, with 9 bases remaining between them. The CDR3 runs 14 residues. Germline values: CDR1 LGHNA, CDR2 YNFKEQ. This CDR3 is CASSQDITGTEAFF. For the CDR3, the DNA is TGTGCCAGCAGCCAAGATATTACTGGCACTGAAGCTTTCTTT.

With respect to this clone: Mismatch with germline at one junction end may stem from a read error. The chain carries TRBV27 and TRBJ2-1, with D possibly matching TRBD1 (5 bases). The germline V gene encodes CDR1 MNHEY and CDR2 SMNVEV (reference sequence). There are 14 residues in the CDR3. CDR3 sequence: CASSYRTSNNEQFF. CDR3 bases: TGTGCCAGCAGTTACAGGACCTCCAACAATGAGCAGTTCTTC.

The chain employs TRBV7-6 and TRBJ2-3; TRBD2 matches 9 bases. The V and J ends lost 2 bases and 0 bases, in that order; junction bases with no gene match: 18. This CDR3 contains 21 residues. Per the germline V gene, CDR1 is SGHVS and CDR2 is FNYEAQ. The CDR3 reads CASSLLDRRLAGAVSTDTQYF. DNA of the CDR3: TGTGCCAGCAGCTTACTAGACCGTCGGTTAGCGGGAGCCGTGAGCACAGATACGCAGTATTTT.

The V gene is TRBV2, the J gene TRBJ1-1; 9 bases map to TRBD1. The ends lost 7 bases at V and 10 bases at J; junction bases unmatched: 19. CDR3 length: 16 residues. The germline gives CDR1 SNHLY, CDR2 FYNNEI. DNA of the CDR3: TGTGCCAGCATACAGGGGGGTACCGGGACAGGGAGGGGAGCTTTCTTT. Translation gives CASIQGGTGTGRGAFF.

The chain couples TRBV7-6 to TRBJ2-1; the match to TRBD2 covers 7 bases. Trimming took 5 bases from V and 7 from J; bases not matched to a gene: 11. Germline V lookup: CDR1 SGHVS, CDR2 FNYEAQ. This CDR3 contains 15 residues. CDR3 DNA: TGTGCCAGCAGCGCGCGACGCGGGAGCACAAATGAGCAGTTCTTC. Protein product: CASSARRGSTNEQFF.

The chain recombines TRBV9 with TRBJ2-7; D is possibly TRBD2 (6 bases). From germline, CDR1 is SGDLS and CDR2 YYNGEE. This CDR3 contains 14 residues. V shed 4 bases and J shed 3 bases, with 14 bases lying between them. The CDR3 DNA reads TGTGCCAGCAGCCCAGACTGGGGGGACTACGAGCAGTACTTC. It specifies CASSPDWGDYEQYF.